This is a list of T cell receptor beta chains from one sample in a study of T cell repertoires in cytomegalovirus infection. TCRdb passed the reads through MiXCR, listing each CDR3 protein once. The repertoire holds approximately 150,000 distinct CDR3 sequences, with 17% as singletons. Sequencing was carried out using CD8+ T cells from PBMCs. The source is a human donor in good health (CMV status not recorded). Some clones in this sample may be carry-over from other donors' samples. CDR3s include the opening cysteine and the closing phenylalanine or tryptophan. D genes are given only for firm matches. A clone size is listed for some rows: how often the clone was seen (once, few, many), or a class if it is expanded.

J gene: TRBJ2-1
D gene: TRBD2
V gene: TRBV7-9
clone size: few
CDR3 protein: CASSRPGGAQYNEQFF
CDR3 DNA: TGTGCCAGCAGCCGTCCCGGGGGGGCTCAATACAATGAGCAGTTCTTC

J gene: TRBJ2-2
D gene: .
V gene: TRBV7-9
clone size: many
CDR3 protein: CASSPAGNTGELFF
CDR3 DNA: TGTGCCAGCAGCCCAGCGGGGAACACCGGGGAGCTGTTTTTT

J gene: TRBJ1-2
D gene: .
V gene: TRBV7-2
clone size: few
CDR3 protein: CASSIDQANYGYTF
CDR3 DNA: TGTGCCAGCAGCATCGACCAGGCTAACTATGGCTACACCTTC

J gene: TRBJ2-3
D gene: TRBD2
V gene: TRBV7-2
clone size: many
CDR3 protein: CASSLRLAGSTDTQYF
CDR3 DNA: TGTGCCAGCAGCTTGAGACTAGCGGGTAGCACAGATACGCAGTATTTT

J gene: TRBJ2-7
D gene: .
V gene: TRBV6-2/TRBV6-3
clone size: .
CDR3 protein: CASSYSLKIEWEQYF
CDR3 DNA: TGTGCCAGCAGTTACTCGCTCAAGATAGAATGGGAGCAGTACTTC

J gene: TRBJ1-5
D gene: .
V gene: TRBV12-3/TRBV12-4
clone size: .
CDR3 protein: CASSPAGRGLYQPQHF
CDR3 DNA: TGTGCCAGCAGTCCTGCTGGCAGGGGATTATATCAGCCCCAGCATTTT

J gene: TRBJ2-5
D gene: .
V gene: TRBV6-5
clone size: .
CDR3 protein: CASSYSLGLETQYF
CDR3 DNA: TGTGCCAGCAGTTACTCCCTAGGGCTGGAGACCCAGTACTTC

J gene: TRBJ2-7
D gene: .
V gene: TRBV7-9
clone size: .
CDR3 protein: CASSPSSDEQYF
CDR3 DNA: TGTGCCAGCAGCCCCTCTTCGGATGAGCAGTACTTC

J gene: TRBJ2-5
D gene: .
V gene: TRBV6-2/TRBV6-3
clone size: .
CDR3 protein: CASSFSLMETQYF
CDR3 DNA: TGTGCCAGCAGTTTTAGTCTAATGGAGACCCAGTACTTC

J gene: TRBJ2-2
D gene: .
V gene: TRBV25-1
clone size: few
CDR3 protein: CASSHMRAGELFF
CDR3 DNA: TGTGCCAGCAGTCATATGAGGGCCGGGGAGCTGTTTTTT

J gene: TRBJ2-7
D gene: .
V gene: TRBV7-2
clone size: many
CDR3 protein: CASSSPGRGYEQYF
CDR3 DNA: TGTGCCAGCAGCTCCCCAGGCAGGGGCTACGAGCAGTACTTC

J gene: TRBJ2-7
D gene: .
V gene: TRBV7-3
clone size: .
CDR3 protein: CASSLTDSYEQYF
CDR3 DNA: TGTGCCAGCAGTCTAACGGACAGCTACGAGCAGTACTTC

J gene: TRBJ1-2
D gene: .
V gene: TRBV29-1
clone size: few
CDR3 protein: CSVEGRVDGYTF
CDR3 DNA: TGCAGCGTTGAAGGCAGGGTGGATGGCTACACCTTC

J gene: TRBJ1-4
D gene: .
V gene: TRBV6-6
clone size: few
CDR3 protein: CASPAPGFNEKLFF
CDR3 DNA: TGTGCCAGCCCCGCGCCTGGTTTTAATGAAAAACTGTTTTTT

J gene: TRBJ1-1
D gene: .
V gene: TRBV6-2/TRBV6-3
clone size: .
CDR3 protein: CASSYWGGGTEAFF
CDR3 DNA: TGTGCCAGCAGTTACTGGGGTGGAGGCACTGAAGCTTTCTTT

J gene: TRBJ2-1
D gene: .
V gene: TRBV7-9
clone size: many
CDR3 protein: CASSSTNSYNEQFF
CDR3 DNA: TGTGCCAGCAGCTCAACTAACTCCTACAATGAGCAGTTCTTC

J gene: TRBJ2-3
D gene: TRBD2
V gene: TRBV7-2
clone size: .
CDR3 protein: CASSLVAGAGDTQYF
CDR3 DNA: TGTGCCAGCAGCTTAGTAGCGGGGGCGGGGGATACGCAGTATTTT

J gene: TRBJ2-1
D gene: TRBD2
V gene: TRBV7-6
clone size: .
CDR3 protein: CASSPRLRETDEQFF
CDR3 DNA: TGTGCCAGCAGCCCTCGCCTGCGGGAGACGGATGAGCAGTTCTTC

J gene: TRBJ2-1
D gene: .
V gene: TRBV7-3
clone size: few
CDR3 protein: CASSFTGDEQFF
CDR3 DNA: TGTGCCAGCAGCTTTACCGGCGATGAGCAGTTCTTC

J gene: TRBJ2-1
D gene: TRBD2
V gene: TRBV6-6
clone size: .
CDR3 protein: CASRGWVAGTPAPSYNEQFF
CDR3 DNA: TGTGCCAGCAGGGGATGGGTAGCGGGAACCCCCGCCCCCTCCTACAATGAGCAGTTCTTC

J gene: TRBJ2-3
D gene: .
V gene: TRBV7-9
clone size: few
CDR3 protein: CASSPDPETDTQYF
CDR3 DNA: TGTGCCAGCAGCCCCGATCCAGAAACCGATACGCAGTATTTT

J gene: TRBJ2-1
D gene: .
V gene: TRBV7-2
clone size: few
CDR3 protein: CASSLDAMSWGDNEQFF
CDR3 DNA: TGTGCCAGCAGCTTAGATGCCATGAGTTGGGGGGACAATGAGCAGTTCTTC

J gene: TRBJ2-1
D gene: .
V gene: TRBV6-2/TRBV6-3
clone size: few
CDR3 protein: CASSYFQGNEQFF
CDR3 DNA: TGTGCCAGCAGTTACTTTCAGGGGAATGAGCAGTTCTTC

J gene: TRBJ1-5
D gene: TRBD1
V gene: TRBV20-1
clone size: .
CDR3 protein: CSARELTGTGFMESNQPQHF
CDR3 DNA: TGCAGTGCTAGAGAACTTACCGGGACAGGGTTTATGGAAAGCAATCAGCCCCAGCATTTT

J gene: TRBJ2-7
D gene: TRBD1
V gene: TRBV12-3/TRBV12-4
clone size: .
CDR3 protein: CASSHPRTGGSYEQYF
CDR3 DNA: TGTGCCAGCAGTCACCCCAGGACAGGGGGCAGTTACGAGCAGTACTTC

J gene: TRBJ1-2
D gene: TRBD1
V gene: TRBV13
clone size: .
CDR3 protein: CASSPERQGAAYGYTF
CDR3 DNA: TGTGCCAGCAGCCCCGAACGACAGGGGGCGGCCTATGGCTACACCTTC

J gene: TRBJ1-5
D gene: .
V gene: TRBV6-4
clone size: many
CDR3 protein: CASSEGSNQPQHF
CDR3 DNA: TGTGCCAGCAGTGAGGGCAGCAATCAGCCCCAGCATTTT

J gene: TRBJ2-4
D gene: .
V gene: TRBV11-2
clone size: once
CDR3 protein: CASSLVGSNIQYF
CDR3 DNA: TGTGCCAGCAGCTTAGTCGGGTCAAACATTCAGTACTTC

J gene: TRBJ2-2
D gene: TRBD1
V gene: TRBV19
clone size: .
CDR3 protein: CASSIGQGFPGELFF
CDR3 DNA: TGTGCCAGTAGTATAGGACAGGGGTTTCCCGGGGAGCTGTTTTTT

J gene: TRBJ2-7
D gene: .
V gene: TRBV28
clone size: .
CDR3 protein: CASSDPGAEQYF
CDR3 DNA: TGTGCCAGCAGCGATCCGGGGGCCGAGCAGTACTTC

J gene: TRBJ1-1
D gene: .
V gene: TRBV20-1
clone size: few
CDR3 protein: CSAGTGLGTEAFF
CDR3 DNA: TGCAGTGCTGGTACAGGGTTGGGAACTGAAGCTTTCTTT

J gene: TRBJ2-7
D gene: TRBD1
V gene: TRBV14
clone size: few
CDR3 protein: CASSQDRPGTGTSNEQYF
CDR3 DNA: TGTGCCAGCAGCCAAGATCGGCCTGGGACAGGGACTTCCAACGAGCAGTACTTC

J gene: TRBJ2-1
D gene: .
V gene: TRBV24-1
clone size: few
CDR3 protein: CATSDNNEQFF
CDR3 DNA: TGTGCCACCAGTGACAACAATGAGCAGTTCTTC

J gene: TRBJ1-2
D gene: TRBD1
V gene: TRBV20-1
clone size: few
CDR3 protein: CSARDRAYYGYTF
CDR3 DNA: TGCAGTGCTCGAGACAGGGCCTACTATGGCTACACCTTC

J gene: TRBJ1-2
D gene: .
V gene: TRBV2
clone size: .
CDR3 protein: CASSGHRDGYTF
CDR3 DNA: TGTGCCAGCAGTGGTCACAGGGATGGCTACACCTTC

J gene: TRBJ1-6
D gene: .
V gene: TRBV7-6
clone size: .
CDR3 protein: CASSFSADFSYNSPLHF
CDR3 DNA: TGTGCCAGCAGCTTCTCGGCAGACTTCTCCTATAATTCACCCCTCCACTTT

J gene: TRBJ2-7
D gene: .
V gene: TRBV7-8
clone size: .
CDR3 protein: CASSFRGGSSYEQYF
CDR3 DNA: TGTGCCAGCAGCTTTCGTGGGGGATCGTCGTACGAGCAGTACTTC

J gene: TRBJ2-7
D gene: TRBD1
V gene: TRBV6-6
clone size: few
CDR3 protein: CASRGQGDYEQYF
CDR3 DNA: TGTGCCAGCAGGGGACAGGGGGACTACGAGCAGTACTTC

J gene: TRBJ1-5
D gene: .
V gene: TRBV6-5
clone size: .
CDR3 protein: CASSLGQEDQPQHF
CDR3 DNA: TGTGCCAGCAGTTTGGGACAAGAGGATCAGCCCCAGCATTTT